This is a list of T cell receptor beta chains from one sample in a study of memory CD4+ T cells and cytomegalovirus serostatus. The data were produced by immunoSEQ multiplex PCR, yet TCRdb's version contains in-frame clones alone and is incomplete. The sample yields 45,000 to 50,000 clones, 78% seen once. Sequenced sample: memory CD4+ T cells from blood. The receptors here all came from an adult in good health and CMV-seronegative. The CDR3 runs from the conserved cysteine through the conserved F or W. D genes are given only for firm matches. Expanded clones are given a class, and other clones once, few, many or no size at all.

.,.,TRBV6-1,TRBJ2-7,TGTGCCAGCAGTGAACATATCAGCTACGAGCAGTACTTC,CASSEHISYEQYF
few,.,TRBV11-3,TRBJ2-3,TGTGCCAGCAGCTTAGGTACGGCCCCCCGCACAGATACGCAGTATTTT,CASSLGTAPRTDTQYF
few,.,TRBV6-5,TRBJ1-2,TGTGCCAGCAGTTCGCCTGGCGTAGGAGGCTACACCTTC,CASSSPGVGGYTF
.,TRBD1,TRBV2,TRBJ2-2,TGTGCCAGCAGCGGACAGGGAAGGAACACCGGGGAGCTGTTTTTT,CASSGQGRNTGELFF
few,.,TRBV14,TRBJ2-7,TGTGCCAGCCGACAGGGAGGGAGCTACGAGCAGTACTTC,CASRQGGSYEQYF
once,TRBD2,TRBV19,TRBJ2-3,TGTGCCAGTAGTATTGGACTAGCGGATACGCAGTATTTT,CASSIGLADTQYF
.,TRBD2,TRBV2,TRBJ2-7,TGTGCCAGCAGTGAAGCGGGGGGGATAGGCGAGCAGTACTTC,CASSEAGGIGEQYF
.,.,TRBV18,TRBJ1-1,TGTGCCAGCTCCGATAATGGACAAAGAACCGGCGCTTTCTTT,CASSDNGQRTGAFF
.,TRBD1,TRBV4-1,TRBJ2-7,TGCGCCAGCAGCCAAGATCCCAGGGGGATCTACGAGCAGTACTTC,CASSQDPRGIYEQYF
.,.,TRBV7-2,TRBJ1-2,TGTGCCAGCAGCCCGGAGGGGGGGAAGGTCTATGGCTACACCTTC,CASSPEGGKVYGYTF
.,.,TRBV2,TRBJ2-4,TGTGCCAGCAGTACGGTAGCCAAAAACATTCAGTACTTC,CASSTVAKNIQYF
few,TRBD2,TRBV7-2,TRBJ2-3,TGTGCCAGCAGCTCTAGCGGCCCTAGCACAGATACGCAGTATTTT,CASSSSGPSTDTQYF
once,TRBD1,TRBV29-1,TRBJ2-3,TGCAGCGTTACCGAGGGGGGACAGGGGCAAACGCAGTATTTT,CSVTEGGQGQTQYF
.,TRBD2,TRBV27,TRBJ2-5,TGTGCCAGCAGTAAACTAGCGGGACAAGAGACCCAGTACTTC,CASSKLAGQETQYF
.,.,TRBV9,TRBJ2-4,TGTGCCAGCAGCGTAGGTTTCTGGGGCGGGGCTATAGCCAAAAACATTCAGTACTTC,CASSVGFWGGAIAKNIQYF
.,TRBD1,TRBV27,TRBJ2-7,TGTGCCAGCACCCCGGGACAGAACTCCTACGAGCAGTACTTC,CASTPGQNSYEQYF